The text below deals with one TCR beta chain. The antigen it binds to is not known. The sample holds no much larger clone one base away, and base qualities are not on file. The germline V gene specifies SGDLS as CDR1 and YYNGEE as CDR2. The CDR3 runs 16 amino acids, cysteine and phenylalanine included. Of the read, only the CDR3 DNA is kept; its 48 bases are in frame from base 1. V is pruned by 4 bases and J by 5 bases, leaving 8 bases of the junction without a gene match. This sample is drawn from a study of blood T cell repertoires in COVID-19 (dated by TCRdb to 2020 to 2022). Turning to the overall study: Samples from collaborators originated in the United States, Italy and Spain and spanned both the acute and convalescent phases of COVID-19. Where available, HLA class I and class II types were taken from metadata supplied by the sample provider and were not determined by assay-based typing. The material from the prospective study consisted of cDNA or gDNA derived from T cells, B-cell-depleted T cells, or PBMCs. A freely available public database, intended as a resource for researchers studying the immune response to SARS-CoV-2, is where the repertoires were released. The samples were drawn from the first 160 participants of the ongoing ImmuneRACE study and from about 1,200 subjects provided by 6 global collaborators. Deeply sampled blood TCRbeta repertoires from subjects exposed to, actively infected with, or recovered from COVID-19 were included in the dataset. Sample metadata almost always included a de-identified subject ID, COVID-19 status, age in years and sex. On the study overall, not on this receptor specifically: How much clinical and demographic metadata was included differed by source and by participant, and the metadata was provided uncurated.

In Seattle, one collaborating source enrolled patients while the infection was active and tracked those patients longitudinally over the course of disease. The collaborating institutions used their own protocols to collect whole blood in K2EDTA tubes. Collaborator samples were shipped for TCRbeta analysis as frozen whole blood, isolated PBMCs, or DNA extracted from either sample type. The immunoSEQ Assay, a bias-controlled multiplex PCR, was used to amplify TCRbeta CDR3 regions from genomic DNA. The published analysis was carried out like this. The number of nucleated cells in each sample was estimated from the amplification of reference gene primers within the assay. Sequence reads were collapsed and filtered to measure the absolute abundance of every unique TCRbeta CDR3 rearrangement. For each sample, productive Simpson clonality was calculated by taking the square root of Simpson's diversity index across productive rearrangements. TCRdb obtained this table from immuneACCESS and retained in-frame rearrangements with V and J assigned. These tables miss some clones; where compared with another copy, unresolved V genes account for less than half of the shortfall, and the remainder is unexplained. V and J calls plus clone size are reproduced from that table; the DNA served to infer D and trimming. In this sample the table shows around 63,000 clones, approximately 90% of which occur a single time. The ten biggest clones cover over 15% of the sample.

The sequence joins TRBV9 to TRBJ2-2; 10 middle bases align to TRBD1. The sequencing sample was made of peripheral blood. The receptor comes from a woman aged 55-70 years with COVID-19, enrolled during active disease. This receptor carries the CDR3 CASSLMTGGETGELFF. The DNA reads as follows: TGTGCCAGCAGCCTTATGACAGGGGGCGAGACCGGGGAGCTGTTTTTT.